This TCR beta chain was recovered during a study of cytomegalovirus exposure and HLA in healthy donors. Study findings and constraints: The study labeled 150 to 200 TCR beta chains cytomegalovirus-associated.

Primers for the PCR totalled 60 Vbeta and 13 Jbeta. In the authors' workflow: Among the unique TCR beta chains that a later analysis counted, about 84 million in all, about 11 million were shared. Assay: immunoSEQ multiplex PCR; the TCRdb copy retains only in-frame clones and omits some. That table furnishes V, J and clone size, whereas the DNA furnished D and trimming. The sample carries around 150,000 clones, about 70% recorded once. This clone was seen once. What it recognizes is unknown. The receptor's source is a man aged 40-50 years in good health and CMV-seronegative. Sequencing input: PBMCs.

CDR3 sequence: CASSTGQGAEAFF. Here the CDR3 DNA reads TGTGCCAGTAGTACGGGACAGGGTGCTGAAGCTTTCTTT. V and J are TRBV19 and TRBJ1-1; 9 bases are shared with TRBD1. Trimming took 4 bases from V and 6 from J; bases not matched to a gene: 3. The CDR3 runs 13 residues. The germline CDR1 and CDR2 sequences are LNHDA and SQIVND (reference sequence).